This TCR beta chain comes out of a study of T cell responses to AZD1222 COVID-19 vaccine. Study outcomes and limitations: Reports indicate that nearly half of spike-specific TCRs are directed at unmutated variant regions. Females made up more of the donors, who were largely white British, and clonal diversity may have come out too low.

Worth noting for this clone: Its antigen is still unknown.

CDR1 is MNHEY and CDR2 is SVGAGI in the germline V gene. V lost 6 bases to trimming and J lost 2 bases, with 7 bases between them. This CDR3 contains 13 residues. The repertoire was sequenced with immunoSEQ multiplex PCR; TCRdb's copy has only in-frame clones and lacks some. The data hold approximately 80,000 clones, with around 82% observed a single time. Sequenced here: peripheral blood, sampled on day 0 of AZD1222 vaccination. The sequence derives from an adult in good health. The chain uses TRBV6-5 and TRBJ2-2; D is uncertain. The CDR3 DNA reads as TGTGCCAGCAGACTGCAAAACACCGGGGAGCTGTTTTTT. It specifies CASRLQNTGELFF.